These 17 T cell receptor beta chains were sequenced from one sample in a study of blood T cell repertoires in COVID-19 (dated by TCRdb to 2020 to 2021). Receptors were amplified or captured by the immunoSEQ multiplex PCR assay. TCRdb mirrors the immuneACCESS table, restricted to in-frame sequences. Some clones are absent from its copies; in checked studies, under half trace to an unresolved V gene, and the reason for the others is unknown. Counted in this sample were 200,000 to 250,000 clones; roughly 84% of them appeared once. 9.5% to 10% of the sample is taken by the ten largest. The sample taken for sequencing was peripheral blood. The receptors were sampled from a man aged 50 or older with active or convalescent COVID-19.

The CDR3 nucleotides are TGCGCCAGCAGTCACGGACAGGGGAACACTGAAGCTTTCTTT. Its translation: CASSHGQGNTEAFF. The chain uses TRBV5-1 and TRBJ1-1; TRBD1 aligns across 8 bases. The germline gives CDR1 SGHRS, CDR2 YFSETQ. V lost 5 bases, J lost 1 base, and 4 bases stayed unmatched. The CDR3 covers 14 residues.

J is TRBJ2-3 and V is TRBV7-2; 8 nucleotides line up with TRBD1. This CDR3 has 15 residues. The trim removed 1 base at V and 4 bases at J, leaving 4 bases unmatched. Germline V gene lookup returns CDR1 SGHTA and CDR2 FQGNSA. The CDR3 nucleotides read TGTGCCAGCAGCTTAGTCAGGGGGCTCGCAGATACGCAGTATTTT. This translates into CASSLVRGLADTQYF.

The CDR3 spells CASSQDLRTSFAGELFF. The CDR3 coding sequence is TGCGCCAGCAGCCAAGATCTGAGGACTAGCTTCGCCGGGGAGCTGTTTTTT. The chain combines TRBV4-3 with TRBJ2-2; 8 bases map to TRBD2. The CDR3 extends over 17 amino acids. Germline lookup yields CDR1 LGHNA and CDR2 YSLEER. V lost 0 bases to trimming and J lost 6 bases; unmatched junction nucleotides: 9.

This clone was seen a single time. The rearrangement links TRBV12-3 or TRBV12-4 to TRBJ1-1, with D maybe TRBD1 (5 bases). Trimming shortened V by 7 bases and J by 6 bases, and 15 bases separated the two germline ends. This CDR3 has 13 residues. As DNA, the CDR3 is TGTGCCAGCACCCCGGGGCCGGGGGCTGAAGCTTTCTTT. It codes for CASTPGPGAEAFF.

This chain joins TRBV18 and TRBJ1-5; 7 bases are a match to TRBD1. The CDR3 consists of 13 residues. Germline V gene sequence: CDR1 KGHSH, CDR2 LQKENI. V trimming: 5 bases; J trimming: 4 bases; junction bases outside the gene matches: 2. The CDR3 is CASSSDRNQPQHF. CDR3 coding DNA: TGTGCCAGCTCATCGGACAGGAATCAGCCCCAGCATTTT.

The CDR3 loop reads CASSLAWTEVNEQFF. The CDR3 DNA reads TGTGCCAGCAGCTTGGCGTGGACGGAGGTCAATGAGCAGTTCTTC. The V gene is TRBV5-6, the J gene TRBJ2-1, with TRBD2 as a possible D gene (5 bases). The germline CDR1 and CDR2 sequences are SGHDT and YYEEEE. There are 15 residues in the CDR3. The germline V and J ends were trimmed by 0 bases and 6 bases, with 13 bases remaining between them.

Many counts were recorded for this clone. The rearrangement joins TRBV5-6 to TRBJ2-5; TRBD1 matches at 9 bases. The V segment lost 6 bases and the J segment 6 bases; nucleotides outside the gene matches: 9. The CDR3 length is 14 residues. The germline V gene encodes CDR1 SGHDT and CDR2 YYEEEE. This CDR3 reads CASIRTGVGKTQYF. In DNA, the CDR3 is TGTGCCAGCATCCGGACAGGGGTCGGGAAGACCCAGTACTTC.

V is TRBV6-6 and J is TRBJ1-2; no clear D. The germline V and J ends were trimmed by 7 bases and 9 bases, with 6 bases remaining between them. Looked up from germline, CDR1 is MNHNY and CDR2 is SVGAGI (reference sequence). The CDR3 extends over 9 amino acids. The CDR3 reads CASISCYTF. In DNA, the CDR3 is TGTGCCAGCATCAGTTGCTACACCTTC.

The gene calls are TRBV18 and TRBJ2-3; 9 bases align to TRBD2. Germline V gene sequence: CDR1 KGHSH, CDR2 LQKENI. J was trimmed by 2 bases and V by 3 bases; bases with no gene match: 3. The CDR3 runs to 15 residues. CDR3: CASSPASGATDTQYF. In DNA form, the CDR3 reads TGTGCCAGCTCACCGGCTAGCGGGGCCACAGATACGCAGTATTTT.

CDR3 DNA: TGTGCCAGCTCACCACCCACAGGGGTTTATGGCTACACCTTC. Its protein product is CASSPPTGVYGYTF. The chain is built from TRBV18 and TRBJ1-2; 7 bases are shared with TRBD1. The germline V gene has CDR1 KGHSH and CDR2 LQKENI. The CDR3 consists of 14 residues. The V and J ends lost 0 bases and 5 bases, in that order; junction bases with no gene match: 3.

Only a few counts were recorded for this clone. CDR3 loop: CASSPGQGADPETQYF. The CDR3 nucleotides are TGTGCCAGCAGTCCCGGACAGGGGGCTGACCCAGAGACCCAGTACTTC. The J gene is TRBJ2-5, the V gene TRBV2; 11 nucleotides align to TRBD1. Germline CDR1 is SNHLY and CDR2 is FYNNEI. The CDR3 has 16 residues. V was clipped by 5 bases and J by 4 bases; unmatched bases: 9.

The chain recombines TRBV28 with TRBJ1-1; TRBD1 is a possible D gene (5 bases). Trimming pared 4 bases from V and 5 bases from J, leaving 17 bases between. This CDR3 comprises 15 residues. Germline values: CDR1 MDHEN, CDR2 SYDVKM. CDR3 region: CASSSILREGTEAFF. The CDR3, as DNA: TGTGCCAGCAGTTCCATCCTCAGGGAAGGGACTGAAGCTTTCTTT.

The chain is built from TRBV2 and TRBJ2-3; D unclear. This CDR3 has 15 amino acids. The ends were cut back, 3 bases at V and 4 bases at J, with 14 bases in the middle. The germline gives CDR1 SNHLY, CDR2 FYNNEI. The CDR3 nucleotides read TGTGCCAGCAGTGAGAATAGCTTGGGTGCAGATACGCAGTATTTT. Encoded protein: CASSENSLGADTQYF.

This rearrangement joins TRBV2 to TRBJ2-3; 10 bases align to TRBD2. V lost 1 base and J lost 7; bases outside the gene matches: 8. CDR1 is SNHLY, CDR2 FYNNEI, per germline. This CDR3 is 16 amino acids long. CDR3 in amino acids: CASSEVGLAGANTQYF. As DNA, the CDR3 is TGTGCCAGCAGTGAAGTAGGCCTAGCGGGAGCGAATACGCAGTATTTT.

This clone has a count of ten or more. The chain combines TRBV7-9 with TRBJ1-3; D not certain. The CDR3 runs to 14 residues. The germline gives CDR1 SEHNR, CDR2 FQNEAQ (reference sequence). Trimming took 3 bases from V and 2 from J, leaving 8 bases between them. The CDR3 coding sequence is TGTGCCAGCAGCTTCACCCAGGCTGGAAACACCATATATTTT. Translating gives CASSFTQAGNTIYF. The full variable domain, its missing parts supplied by reference TRBV7-9 and TRBJ1-3, is DTGVSQNPRHKITKRGQNVTFRCDPISEHNRLYWYRQTLGQGPEFLTYFQNEAQLEKSRLLSDRFSAERPKGSFSTLEIQRTEQGDSAMYLCASSFTQAGNTIYFGEGSWLTVV.

J is TRBJ1-2 and V is TRBV9, with D possibly matching TRBD1 (6 bases). CDR3 length: 13 residues. V dropped 2 bases and J dropped 6 bases, with 11 bases sitting between them. Germline V lookup: CDR1 SGDLS, CDR2 YYNGEE. The CDR3 sequence: CASSVRDTDGYTF. As DNA, the CDR3 is TGTGCCAGCAGCGTCCGGGACACAGATGGCTACACCTTC.

This chain links TRBV14 with TRBJ1-2; weak D call: TRBD1 (5 bases). From germline, CDR1 is SGHDN and CDR2 FVKESK. The V end lost 2 bases, the J end lost 6 bases, and 16 bases lay between the germline ends. The CDR3 sequence is 15 residues long. This CDR3 reads CASSQRARAVDGYTF. CDR3 DNA sequence: TGTGCCAGCAGCCAACGGGCCAGGGCGGTGGATGGCTACACCTTC.